What follows are 22 T cell receptor beta chains derived from one specimen sequenced in a study of T cell changes during pregnancy in multiple sclerosis. The protocol was immunoSEQ multiplex PCR, while the TCRdb copy is restricted to in-frame clones and leaves out a portion. The sample contains about 40,000 clones, nearly 90% of which appear only once. The input for sequencing was CD8+ T cells from peripheral blood mononuclear cells, taken in the first trimester of pregnancy. All receptors come from a female donor with multiple sclerosis, enrolled in a pregnancy study.

V usage is TRBV28 and J usage is TRBJ2-7, with TRBD2 matching 10 bases. CDR1 MDHEN and CDR2 SYDVKM come from the germline V gene. This CDR3 has 14 residues. Trimming removed 2 bases from V and 2 bases from J; junction bases left unmatched: 0. This chain's CDR3 is CASSLSGGAYEQYF. CDR3 bases: TGTGCCAGCAGTTTAAGCGGGGGGGCCTACGAGCAGTACTTC. The full variable domain, in which reference TRBV28 and TRBJ2-7 provide the parts outside the CDR3, is DVKVTQSSRYLVKRTGEKVFLECVQDMDHENMFWYRQDPGLGLRLIYFSYDVKMKEKGDIPEGYSVSREKKERFSLILESASTNQTSMYLCASSLSGGAYEQYFGPGTRLTVT.

The V and J genes are TRBV4-1 and TRBJ1-5; D may be TRBD1 (5 bases). Germline V gene data show CDR1 as MGHRA and CDR2 as YSYEKL. The CDR3 sequence is 15 residues long. Trimming removed 4 bases at V and 4 bases at J, with 14 bases between. CDR3 residues: CASSPWVDSNQPQHF. For the CDR3, the DNA is TGCGCCAGCAGCCCCTGGGTAGACAGTAATCAGCCCCAGCATTTT.

The V and J genes are TRBV6-4 and TRBJ2-2; 8 bases are a match to TRBD1. CDR1 is MRHNA and CDR2 is SNTAGT in the germline V gene. The CDR3 covers 15 residues. J lost 0 bases, V lost 4 bases, and 1 base had no gene match. CDR3 residues: CASSGGQANTGELFF. The CDR3 DNA reads TGTGCCAGCAGTGGGGGACAGGCGAACACCGGGGAGCTGTTTTTT.

This clone was seen a few times. The rearrangement uses TRBV6-1 and TRBJ2-5, with 9 nucleotides matching TRBD2. V lost 2 bases and J lost 2; bases outside the gene matches: 3. Germline V gives CDR1 MNHNS, CDR2 SASEGT. This CDR3 spans 15 amino acids. CDR3 bases: TGTGCCAGCAGTGAATTAAGCGGGGGGCAAGAGACCCAGTACTTC. Its protein product is CASSELSGGQETQYF.

The chain links TRBV29-1 to TRBJ1-3; TRBD1 aligns across 7 bases. The CDR3 contains 17 residues. Germline trimming cut 4 bases from V and 3 bases from J; bases unmatched to any gene: 15. Germline V gene sequence: CDR1 SQVTM, CDR2 ANQGSEA. The CDR3 DNA reads TGCAGCGTTGCATCTACGACAGGGAAACTCGATGGAAACACCATATATTTT. It specifies CSVASTTGKLDGNTIYF.

The chain couples TRBV11-1 to TRBJ2-7; the D gene is possibly TRBD2 (6 bases). The CDR3 totals 16 residues. Trimming shortened V by 0 bases and J by 2 bases, and 14 bases separated the two germline ends. CDR1 is SGHAT, CDR2 FQDESV, per germline (reference sequence). The CDR3 nucleotides read TGTGCCAGCAGCTTAGCGTGGGAGGCGACGACCTACGAGCAGTACTTC. This sequence encodes CASSLAWEATTYEQYF. The full variable domain, completed using reference TRBV11-1 and TRBJ2-7, is EAEVAQSPRYKITEKSQAVAFWCDPISGHATLYWYRQILGQGPELLVQFQDESVVDDSQLPKDRFSAERLKGVDSTLKIQPAELGDSAMYLCASSLAWEATTYEQYFGPGTRLTVT.

The chain couples TRBV5-6 to TRBJ1-1; D is perhaps TRBD1 (5 bases). This CDR3 region has 15 residues. Deletions cut 6 bases from V and 2 bases from J, with 17 bases between. Germline CDR1 SGHDT, CDR2 YYEEEE. DNA for the CDR3: TGTGCCAGCACCGGAGCCTGGGGGGTAAACACTGAAGCTTTCTTT. Translation gives CASTGAWGVNTEAFF.

This rearrangement joins TRBV10-3 to TRBJ2-7, with a weak D call TRBD1 (6 bases). Germline CDR1 and CDR2: ENHRY and SYGVKD. V was pared by 7 bases and J by 3 bases, with 10 bases between. The CDR3 runs to 12 residues. CDR3 nucleotide sequence: TGTGCCATCATCTCGGACAGCTACGAGCAGTACTTC. It yields the protein CAIISDSYEQYF.

This chain connects TRBV2 to TRBJ2-7; a weak D match, TRBD2 (6 bases). Trimming pared 6 bases from V and 2 bases from J, leaving 20 bases between. Germline V lookup: CDR1 SNHLY, CDR2 FYNNEI. The CDR3 consists of 16 residues. In DNA form, the CDR3 reads TGTGCCAGCAGCAGTCTAGTTGGGGGGTTTACCTACGAGCAGTACTTC. Translating it yields CASSSLVGGFTYEQYF.

The chain couples TRBV5-6 to TRBJ2-3, with TRBD2 matching over 12 bases. V lost 4 bases and J lost 4; bases outside the gene matches: 1. The germline CDR1 and CDR2 sequences are SGHDT and YYEEEE. This CDR3 comprises 14 residues. CDR3 coding DNA: TGTGCCAGCAGCCGGACTAGCGGGGCAGATACGCAGTATTTT. This gives the protein CASSRTSGADTQYF.

This rearrangement joins TRBV5-5 to TRBJ1-2, with TRBD1 matching over 7 bases. The J segment lost 8 bases and the V segment lost 3 bases, leaving 7 bases of the junction unmatched. The V gene's germline CDR1 is SGHKS and CDR2 YYEKEE (reference sequence). This CDR3 is 13 amino acids long. The CDR3 reads CASSSDRDLGYTF. The CDR3 region has the DNA TGTGCCAGCAGCTCTGACAGGGACCTAGGCTACACCTTC.

The gene calls are TRBV7-2 and TRBJ2-1; 9 bases match TRBD1. This CDR3 has 14 amino acids. Germline loops: CDR1 SGHTA, CDR2 FQGNSA. After removal of 5 bases from V and 6 bases from J, the junction contained 5 bases not matched to a gene. CDR3 sequence (DNA): TGTGCCAGCAGCCCGAGGACAGGGGTCAATGAGCAGTTCTTC. This encodes CASSPRTGVNEQFF.

This chain uses TRBV27 with TRBJ1-1; D is unclear. This CDR3 contains 12 residues. Trimming removed 6 bases from V and 0 bases from J, with 5 bases in between. CDR1 and CDR2 from the germline V gene are MNHEY and SMNVEV (reference sequence). DNA for the CDR3: TGTGCCAGCAGAGAGATGAACACTGAAGCTTTCTTT. Translation: CASREMNTEAFF.

Written as DNA, the CDR3 is TGTGCCAGCAGTTTTACAGGGGGAAATGAAAAACTGTTTTTT. Translating it yields CASSFTGGNEKLFF. The chain links TRBV27 to TRBJ1-4, with 8 positions matching TRBD1. Trimming removed 3 bases from V and 5 bases from J; junction bases left unmatched: 2. CDR3 length: 14 residues. Germline V gives CDR1 MNHEY, CDR2 SMNVEV (reference sequence).

The chain carries TRBV19 and TRBJ1-1; possibly TRBD1 for D (6 bases). Per the germline V gene, CDR1 is LNHDA and CDR2 is SQIVND (reference sequence). This CDR3 has 12 residues. V gave up 7 bases and J gave up 4 bases, with 10 bases separating them. The CDR3 region has the DNA TGTGCCAGTAACGGGGGGGCCACTGAAGCTTTCTTT. Its translation: CASNGGATEAFF.

V gene TRBV25-1 combines with J gene TRBJ2-1; 12 bases map to TRBD2. V gave up 5 bases and J gave up 8 bases; unmatched junction bases: 10. CDR1 and CDR2 from the germline V gene are MGHDK and SYGVNS. This CDR3 is built from 16 residues. The CDR3 here is CASSPGELAGGYEQFF. In DNA, the CDR3 is TGTGCCAGCAGTCCGGGGGAACTAGCGGGGGGCTATGAGCAGTTCTTC.

The chain employs TRBV6-1 and TRBJ2-7; 13 nucleotides match TRBD2. This CDR3 comprises 15 residues. V trimming: 5 bases; J trimming: 1 base; junction bases outside the gene matches: 2. Germline V CDR1 and CDR2: MNHNS, SASEGT. The chain's CDR3 is CASSLTSGGSYEQYF. CDR3 in DNA: TGTGCCAGCAGTTTGACTAGCGGGGGGTCCTACGAGCAGTACTTC.

The chain combines TRBV4-3 with TRBJ1-2, with 7 bases lining up with TRBD1. The CDR3 has 18 amino acids. Germline V gene sequence: CDR1 LGHNA, CDR2 YSLEER. J gave up 6 bases and V 0 bases, and 16 bases lay outside the gene matches. CDR3 DNA: TGCGCCAGCAGCCAAGATTTGATCAACGGAGGGGGCGACGATGGCTACACCTTC. Amino acid sequence: CASSQDLINGGGDDGYTF.

The J gene is TRBJ2-1, the V gene TRBV19, with 10 bases identical to TRBD2. With 0 bases clipped from V and 4 bases from J, the junction kept 3 bases outside the gene matches. From germline, CDR1 is LNHDA and CDR2 SQIVND (reference sequence). This CDR3 has 16 residues. The DNA of the CDR3 is TGTGCCAGTAGTATAGACAGCGGGGGGGGTTACAATGAGCAGTTCTTC. This codes for CASSIDSGGGYNEQFF.

This rearrangement joins TRBV4-3 to TRBJ2-7; no reliable D call. This CDR3 comprises 14 residues. V lost 0 bases and J lost 1, with 7 bases in between. Germline-derived CDR1 and CDR2 are LGHNA and YSLEER. The CDR3 coding sequence is TGCGCCAGCAGCCAAGATAGCACGTCCTACGAGCAGTACTTC. Translation gives CASSQDSTSYEQYF.

This sequence joins TRBV10-2 and TRBJ2-1, with a possible D match to TRBD2 (6 bases). V was pared by 2 bases and J by 5 bases, with 13 bases between. Per the germline V gene, CDR1 is WSHSY and CDR2 is SAAADI. This CDR3 has 15 residues. The CDR3, as DNA: TGCGCCAGCAGTGAGCTCTGGGGGGAGAACAATGAGCAGTTCTTC. The encoded protein is CASSELWGENNEQFF.

This clone has just one count. V and J are TRBV10-3 and TRBJ2-7, with D perhaps TRBD2 (6 bases). V lost 10 bases and J lost 1, with 17 bases in between. The germline V gene encodes CDR1 ENHRY and CDR2 SYGVKD. The CDR3 contains 14 residues. The CDR3: CATRGGDLSYEQYF. DNA of the CDR3: TGTGCCACCCGAGGCGGGGATTTATCCTACGAGCAGTACTTC.